The rows below give T cell receptor beta chains drawn from one sample of a study of T cell changes during pregnancy in multiple sclerosis. Assay: immunoSEQ multiplex PCR; the TCRdb copy retains only in-frame clones and omits some. The repertoire holds 40,000 to 50,000 clones, with 94% as singletons. The sample in question was CD4+ T cells from peripheral blood mononuclear cells, obtained in the first trimester of pregnancy. These receptors were obtained from a female donor with multiple sclerosis, enrolled in a pregnancy study. The CDR3 runs from the conserved cysteine through the conserved F or W. A D gene is named only where the DNA matches it firmly. Rows give clone size only sometimes, using once, few, many, or a class for an expanded clone.

cdr3_nt	cdr3_aa	d_call	j_call	clone_size	v_call
TGTGCCAGCAGTGAAGTCGGACAGGCCCTATCACCCCTCCACTTT	CASSEVGQALSPLHF	TRBD1	TRBJ1-6	-	TRBV6-1
TGTGCCAGTAGACCGGTGGACAGGGGCTATAATTCACCCCTCCACTTT	CASRPVDRGYNSPLHF	TRBD1	TRBJ1-6	-	TRBV19
TGCAGTGGGCGGGGGCCCTACGAGCAGTACTTC	CSGRGPYEQYF	-	TRBJ2-7	-	TRBV20-1
TGTGCCAGCAGCCAAGCATACAACTACGAGCAGTACTTC	CASSQAYNYEQYF	-	TRBJ2-7	-	TRBV14
TGTGCCACCAGCAGGGGACAGGGCCAGTATGGCTACACCTTC	CATSRGQGQYGYTF	TRBD1	TRBJ1-2	-	TRBV15
TGTGCCAGCAGCCAGGCCCCAAATCTGGGACAGGACTATGGCTACACCTTC	CASSQAPNLGQDYGYTF	TRBD1	TRBJ1-2	few	TRBV4-2
TGTGCCAGTAGTATAGTGCCAGCGGGGGGCGAATCCAATACGCAGTATTTT	CASSIVPAGGESNTQYF	TRBD2	TRBJ2-3	-	TRBV19
TGTGCCAGCACCTTAAAATTGGGAGGCACCGGGGAGCTGTTTTTT	CASTLKLGGTGELFF	-	TRBJ2-2	-	TRBV6-1
TGCGCCAGCAGTCAGCACCGGGACAGCACCGCAGATACGCAGTATTTT	CASSQHRDSTADTQYF	TRBD1	TRBJ2-3	once	TRBV23-1
TGCGCCAGCAGTGAGGGCAGGGAAGAGCAGTACTTC	CASSEGREEQYF	-	TRBJ2-7	-	TRBV10-1
TGTGCCAGCAGTGAATTAATGAGTGGTGGCTACACCTTC	CASSELMSGGYTF	-	TRBJ1-2	-	TRBV25-1
TGTGCCAGCAGCGTTGGGGGGGGAGAGACCCAGTACTTC	CASSVGGGETQYF	TRBD2	TRBJ2-5	-	TRBV9
TGTGCCAGCTCACCACCACTAGCGGGGGCTAGGCGGGAGCAGTTCTTC	CASSPPLAGARREQFF	TRBD2	TRBJ2-1	-	TRBV18
TGTGCCAGCAGCAACCGGGACAGGGGGCTCACTGAAGCTTTCTTT	CASSNRDRGLTEAFF	TRBD1	TRBJ1-1	-	TRBV7-3
TGTGCCAGCAGTGAAGAACTAACAGGGGTTAGCAATCAGCCCCAGCATTTT	CASSEELTGVSNQPQHF	TRBD1	TRBJ1-5	-	TRBV2
TGTGCCAGCAGCGGAGGCGGCGCGGACAGAGGAAACACCATATATTTT	CASSGGGADRGNTIYF	-	TRBJ1-3	-	TRBV9
TGTGCCAGTAGTTTTTTGCAGGGGGCACCTTTCTTT	CASSFLQGAPFF	TRBD1	TRBJ1-1	-	TRBV19
TGTGCCAGCAGCTTGTCCGGCAGGGGCGATGGAAAACTGTTTTTT	CASSLSGRGDGKLFF	-	TRBJ1-4	-	TRBV5-4
TGTGCCAGCTCACCACCGTTACTAGCGGGGGCGTTCTCCTACAATGAGCAGTTCTTC	CASSPPLLAGAFSYNEQFF	TRBD2	TRBJ2-1	-	TRBV18
TGTGCCAGCAGCCCTTTCAATTCACCCCTCCACTTT	CASSPFNSPLHF	-	TRBJ1-6	once	TRBV9
TGTGCCAGCAGTGAAGACCGGGCTAGCGGGGGGGCTCTAGAGACCCAGTACTTC	CASSEDRASGGALETQYF	TRBD2	TRBJ2-5	-	TRBV25-1
TGTGCCAGTAGTATAGATCAGTTCTATGGCTACACCTTC	CASSIDQFYGYTF	-	TRBJ1-2	-	TRBV19
TGTGCCAGCAGTTACTCAATCAGGGGTGATCAGCCCCAGCATTTT	CASSYSIRGDQPQHF	-	TRBJ1-5	-	TRBV6-6
TGCGCCAGCAGCCAAGTCTCTCCACGAGCTAACTATGGCTACACCTTC	CASSQVSPRANYGYTF	-	TRBJ1-2	-	TRBV4-1
TGTGCCAGCAGTTTATCCCCTGGCTCAGACAATGAGCAGTTCTTC	CASSLSPGSDNEQFF	-	TRBJ2-1	-	TRBV28
TGTGCCAGCAGCTCTATAGCGGGGGGACGCACAGATACGCAGTATTTT	CASSSIAGGRTDTQYF	TRBD2	TRBJ2-3	-	TRBV5-6
TGTGCCAGAACCGGCGGGGCCCCCTATGGCTACACCTTC	CARTGGAPYGYTF	-	TRBJ1-2	-	TRBV5-3
TGTGCCAGCAGCTTGGGTGGGACTCTGGGGAGCTCCTATAATTCACCCCTCCACTTT	CASSLGGTLGSSYNSPLHF	-	TRBJ1-6	-	TRBV5-8
TGTGCCAGCAGCATAGGGGGAGCAGGTAGCACAGATACGCAGTATTTT	CASSIGGAGSTDTQYF	-	TRBJ2-3	-	TRBV7-9
TGTGCCAGCAGCCCACCGAAGGGGGTTTACAATGAGCAGTTCTTC	CASSPPKGVYNEQFF	-	TRBJ2-1	-	TRBV7-2
TGTGCCAGCAGCTCCACTAGCGGCACAGATACGCAGTATTTT	CASSSTSGTDTQYF	TRBD2	TRBJ2-3	-	TRBV13
TGTGCCAGCTCTCGGACAGGCTCTGGAAACACCATATATTTT	CASSRTGSGNTIYF	TRBD1	TRBJ1-3	once	TRBV18
TGTGCCAGCAGCTCCGGACTCAAGGGTAATAACTATGGCTACACCTTC	CASSSGLKGNNYGYTF	-	TRBJ1-2	-	TRBV4-2
TGTGCCAGCAGTGGGGGAGAATATGGCTACACCTTC	CASSGGEYGYTF	-	TRBJ1-2	-	TRBV6-1
TGCAGCGCTGTGACAGGACGTCCAGCTAACTATGGCTACACCTTC	CSAVTGRPANYGYTF	-	TRBJ1-2	-	TRBV29-1
TGCGCCAGCAGCCCCGGACAGGGCCATTCCGGGGAGCTGTTTTTT	CASSPGQGHSGELFF	TRBD1	TRBJ2-2	-	TRBV5-1
TGTGCCACCAGAGCAAGACTAGCGGGGGGGTTAGATACGCAGTATTTT	CATRARLAGGLDTQYF	TRBD2	TRBJ2-3	-	TRBV15